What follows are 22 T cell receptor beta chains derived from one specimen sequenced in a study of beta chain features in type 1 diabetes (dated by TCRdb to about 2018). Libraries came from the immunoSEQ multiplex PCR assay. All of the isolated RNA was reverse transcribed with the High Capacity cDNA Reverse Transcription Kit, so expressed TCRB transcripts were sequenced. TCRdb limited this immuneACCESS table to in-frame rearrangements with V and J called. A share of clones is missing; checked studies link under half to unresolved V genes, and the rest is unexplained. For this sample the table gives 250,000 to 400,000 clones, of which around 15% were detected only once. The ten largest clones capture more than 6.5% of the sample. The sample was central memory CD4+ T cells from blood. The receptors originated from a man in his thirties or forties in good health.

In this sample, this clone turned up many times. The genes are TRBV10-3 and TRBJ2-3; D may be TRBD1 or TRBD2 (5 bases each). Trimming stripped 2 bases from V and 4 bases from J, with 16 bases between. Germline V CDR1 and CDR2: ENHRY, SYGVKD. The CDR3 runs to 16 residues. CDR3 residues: CAISEGQRGSPDTQYF. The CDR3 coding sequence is TGTGCCATCAGTGAGGGCCAGAGGGGTAGCCCAGATACGCAGTATTTT.

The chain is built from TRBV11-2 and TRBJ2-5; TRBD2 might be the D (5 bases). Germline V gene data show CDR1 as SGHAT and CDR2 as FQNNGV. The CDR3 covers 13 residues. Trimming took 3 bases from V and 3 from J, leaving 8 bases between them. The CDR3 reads CASSFERKETQYF. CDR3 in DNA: TGTGCCAGCAGCTTTGAGCGGAAAGAGACCCAGTACTTC.

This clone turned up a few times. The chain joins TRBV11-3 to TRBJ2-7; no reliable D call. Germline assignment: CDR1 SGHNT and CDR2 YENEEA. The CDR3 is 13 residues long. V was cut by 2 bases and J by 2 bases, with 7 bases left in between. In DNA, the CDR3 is TGTGCCAGCAGCTTACGTGGCCCCTACGAGCAGTACGTC. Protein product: CASSLRGPYEQYV.

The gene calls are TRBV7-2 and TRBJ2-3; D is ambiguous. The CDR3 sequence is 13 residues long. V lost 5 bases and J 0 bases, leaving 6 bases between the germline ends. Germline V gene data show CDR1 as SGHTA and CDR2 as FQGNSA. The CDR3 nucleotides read TGTGCCAGCAGCGCATACAGCACAGATACGCAGTATTTT. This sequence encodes CASSAYSTDTQYF.

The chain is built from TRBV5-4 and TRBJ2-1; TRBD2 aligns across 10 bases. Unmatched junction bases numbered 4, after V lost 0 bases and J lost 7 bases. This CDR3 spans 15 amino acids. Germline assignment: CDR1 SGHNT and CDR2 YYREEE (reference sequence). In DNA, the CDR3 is TGTGCCAGCAGCTTGGCTAGCGGGAGAGGTAATGAGCAGTTCTTC. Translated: CASSLASGRGNEQFF.

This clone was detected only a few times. The CDR3 loop is CASSAQRSSTDTQYF. The CDR3 coding sequence is TGCGCCAGCAGCGCACAGCGGTCTAGCACAGATACGCAGTATTTT. V and J are TRBV5-1 and TRBJ2-3, with D perhaps TRBD2 (5 bases). V dropped 4 bases and J dropped 0 bases, with 12 bases sitting between them. CDR3 length: 15 residues. The germline CDR1 and CDR2 sequences are SGHRS and YFSETQ. The entire variable domain, with the rest obtained from reference TRBV5-1 and TRBJ2-3, is as follows: KAGVTQTPRYLIKTRGQQVTLSCSPISGHRSVSWYQQTPGQGLQFLFEYFSETQRNKGNFPGRFSGRQFSNSRSEMNVSTLELGDSALYLCASSAQRSSTDTQYFGPGTRLTVL.

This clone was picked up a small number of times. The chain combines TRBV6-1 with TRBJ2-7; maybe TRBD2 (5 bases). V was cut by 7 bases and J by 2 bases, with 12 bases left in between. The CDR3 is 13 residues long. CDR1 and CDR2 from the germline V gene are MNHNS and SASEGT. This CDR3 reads CASTRDATYEQYF. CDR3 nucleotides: TGTGCCAGCACTCGGGATGCAACCTACGAGCAGTACTTC.

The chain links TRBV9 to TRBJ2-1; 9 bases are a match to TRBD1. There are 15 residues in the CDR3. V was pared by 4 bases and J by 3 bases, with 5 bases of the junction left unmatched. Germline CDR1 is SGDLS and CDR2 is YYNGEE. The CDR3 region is CASSSGQGNYNEQFF. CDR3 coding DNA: TGTGCCAGCAGCAGCGGACAGGGGAACTACAATGAGCAGTTCTTC. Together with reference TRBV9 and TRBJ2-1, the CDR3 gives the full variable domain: DSGVTQTPKHLITATGQRVTLRCSPRSGDLSVYWYQQSLDQGLQFLIQYYNGEERAKGNILERFSAQQFPDLHSELNLSSLELGDSALYFCASSSGQGNYNEQFFGPGTRLTVL.

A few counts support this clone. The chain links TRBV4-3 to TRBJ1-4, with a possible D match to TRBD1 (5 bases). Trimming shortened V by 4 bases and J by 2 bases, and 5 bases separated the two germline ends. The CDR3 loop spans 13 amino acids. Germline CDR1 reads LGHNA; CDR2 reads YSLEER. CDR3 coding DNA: TGCGCCAGCAGCCGGGACACTAATGAAAAACTGTTTTTT. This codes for CASSRDTNEKLFF.

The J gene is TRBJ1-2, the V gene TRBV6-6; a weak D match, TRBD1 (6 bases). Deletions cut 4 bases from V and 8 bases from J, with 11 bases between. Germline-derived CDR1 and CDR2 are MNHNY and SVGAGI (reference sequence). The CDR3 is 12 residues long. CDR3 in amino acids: CASSSGQRGYTF. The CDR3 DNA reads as TGTGCCAGCAGTTCTGGACAGAGGGGCTACACCTTC.

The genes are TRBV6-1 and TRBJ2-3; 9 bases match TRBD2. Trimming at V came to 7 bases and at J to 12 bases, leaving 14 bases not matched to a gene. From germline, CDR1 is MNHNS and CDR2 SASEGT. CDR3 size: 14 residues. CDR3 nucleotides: TGTGCCAGCACCATCATCCTAGCGGGAAACATACAGTATTTT. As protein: CASTIILAGNIQYF.

In DNA, the CDR3 is TGTGCTAGTGGTTTTACTTACGAGCAGTACTTC. This translates into CASGFTYEQYF. The chain has TRBV12-5 and TRBJ2-7; D gene ambiguous. The CDR3 runs 11 residues. Between the trimmed V and J ends, which lost 3 bases and 4 bases, there was a span of 4 bases. Germline CDR1 and CDR2: LGHNT and FRNRAP.

Here the CDR3 DNA reads TGTGCCAGCAGTCTAGCGGGGGGCTACAATGAGCAGTTCTTC. Translated: CASSLAGGYNEQFF. V and J are TRBV6-1 and TRBJ2-1; 11 nucleotides match TRBD2. Germline trimming cut 5 bases from V and 3 bases from J; bases unmatched to any gene: 0. The CDR3 covers 14 residues. CDR1 is MNHNS and CDR2 is SASEGT in the germline V gene.

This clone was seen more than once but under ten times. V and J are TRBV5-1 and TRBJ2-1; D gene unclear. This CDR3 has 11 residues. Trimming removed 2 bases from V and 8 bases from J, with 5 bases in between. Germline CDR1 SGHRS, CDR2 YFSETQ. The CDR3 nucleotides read TGCGCCAGCAGCTTTCGTGATGAGCAGTTCTTC. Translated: CASSFRDEQFF.

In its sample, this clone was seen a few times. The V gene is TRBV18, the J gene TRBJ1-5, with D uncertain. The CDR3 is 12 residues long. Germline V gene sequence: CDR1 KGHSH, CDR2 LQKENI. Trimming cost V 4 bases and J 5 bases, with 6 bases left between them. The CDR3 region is CASSQRDQPQHF. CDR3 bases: TGTGCCAGCTCACAGAGGGATCAGCCCCAGCATTTT.

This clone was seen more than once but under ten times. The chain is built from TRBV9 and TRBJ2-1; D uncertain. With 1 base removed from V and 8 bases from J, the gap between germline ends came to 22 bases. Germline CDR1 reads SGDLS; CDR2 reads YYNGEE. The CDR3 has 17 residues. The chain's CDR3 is CASSVIGGSRSEDEQFF. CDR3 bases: TGTGCCAGCAGCGTAATCGGTGGCAGCCGATCCGAGGATGAGCAGTTCTTC.

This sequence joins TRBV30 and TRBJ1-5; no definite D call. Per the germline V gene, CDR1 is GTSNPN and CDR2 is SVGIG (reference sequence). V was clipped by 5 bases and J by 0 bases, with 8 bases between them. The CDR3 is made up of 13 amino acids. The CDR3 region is CAWALHSNQPQHF. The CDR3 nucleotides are TGTGCCTGGGCCCTACATAGCAATCAGCCCCAGCATTTT. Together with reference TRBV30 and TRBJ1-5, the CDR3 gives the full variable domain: SQTIHQWPATLVQPVGSPLSLECTVEGTSNPNLYWYRQAAGRGLQLLFYSVGIGQISSEVPQNLSASRPQDRQFILSSKKLLLSDSGFYLCAWALHSNQPQHFGDGTRLSIL.

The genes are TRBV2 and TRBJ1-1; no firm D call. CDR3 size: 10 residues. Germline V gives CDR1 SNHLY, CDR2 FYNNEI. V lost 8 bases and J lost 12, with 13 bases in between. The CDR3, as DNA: TGTGCCAGCTCTAGGTCCGTAACTTTCTTT. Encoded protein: CASSRSVTFF. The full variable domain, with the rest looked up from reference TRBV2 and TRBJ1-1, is EPEVTQTPSHQVTQMGQEVILRCVPISNHLYFYWYRQILGQKVEFLVSFYNNEISEKSEIFDDQFSVERPDGSNFTLKIRSTKLEDSAMYFCASSRSVTFFGQGTRLTVV.

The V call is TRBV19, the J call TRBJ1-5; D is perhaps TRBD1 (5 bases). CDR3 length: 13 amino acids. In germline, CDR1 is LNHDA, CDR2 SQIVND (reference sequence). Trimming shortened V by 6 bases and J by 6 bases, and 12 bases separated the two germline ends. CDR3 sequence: CASRTGVGQPQHF. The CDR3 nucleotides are TGTGCCAGTAGGACGGGGGTAGGTCAGCCCCAGCATTTT.

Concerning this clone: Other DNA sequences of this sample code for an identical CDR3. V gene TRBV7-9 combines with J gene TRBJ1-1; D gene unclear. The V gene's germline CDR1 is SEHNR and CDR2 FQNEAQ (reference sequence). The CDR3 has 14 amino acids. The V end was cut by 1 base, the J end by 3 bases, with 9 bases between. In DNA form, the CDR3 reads TGTGCCAGCAGCTTAGGCGGAGGAGACACTGAAGCTTTCTTT. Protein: CASSLGGGDTEAFF.

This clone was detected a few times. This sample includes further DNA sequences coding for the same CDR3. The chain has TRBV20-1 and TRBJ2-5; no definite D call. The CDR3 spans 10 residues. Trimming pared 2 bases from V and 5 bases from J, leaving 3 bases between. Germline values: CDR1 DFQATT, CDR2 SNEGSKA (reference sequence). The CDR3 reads CSARRETQYF. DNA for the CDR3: TGCAGTGCTAGAAGGGAGACCCAGTACTTC.

The CDR3 DNA is TGTGCCAGCGGGGCGCCATTACCTAACTATGGCTACACCTTC. Its translation is CASGAPLPNYGYTF. V is TRBV9 and J is TRBJ1-2, with D possibly being TRBD1 (5 bases). This CDR3 has 14 residues. Trimming took 7 bases from V and 0 from J, leaving 13 bases between them. CDR1 and CDR2 from the germline V gene are SGDLS and YYNGEE.